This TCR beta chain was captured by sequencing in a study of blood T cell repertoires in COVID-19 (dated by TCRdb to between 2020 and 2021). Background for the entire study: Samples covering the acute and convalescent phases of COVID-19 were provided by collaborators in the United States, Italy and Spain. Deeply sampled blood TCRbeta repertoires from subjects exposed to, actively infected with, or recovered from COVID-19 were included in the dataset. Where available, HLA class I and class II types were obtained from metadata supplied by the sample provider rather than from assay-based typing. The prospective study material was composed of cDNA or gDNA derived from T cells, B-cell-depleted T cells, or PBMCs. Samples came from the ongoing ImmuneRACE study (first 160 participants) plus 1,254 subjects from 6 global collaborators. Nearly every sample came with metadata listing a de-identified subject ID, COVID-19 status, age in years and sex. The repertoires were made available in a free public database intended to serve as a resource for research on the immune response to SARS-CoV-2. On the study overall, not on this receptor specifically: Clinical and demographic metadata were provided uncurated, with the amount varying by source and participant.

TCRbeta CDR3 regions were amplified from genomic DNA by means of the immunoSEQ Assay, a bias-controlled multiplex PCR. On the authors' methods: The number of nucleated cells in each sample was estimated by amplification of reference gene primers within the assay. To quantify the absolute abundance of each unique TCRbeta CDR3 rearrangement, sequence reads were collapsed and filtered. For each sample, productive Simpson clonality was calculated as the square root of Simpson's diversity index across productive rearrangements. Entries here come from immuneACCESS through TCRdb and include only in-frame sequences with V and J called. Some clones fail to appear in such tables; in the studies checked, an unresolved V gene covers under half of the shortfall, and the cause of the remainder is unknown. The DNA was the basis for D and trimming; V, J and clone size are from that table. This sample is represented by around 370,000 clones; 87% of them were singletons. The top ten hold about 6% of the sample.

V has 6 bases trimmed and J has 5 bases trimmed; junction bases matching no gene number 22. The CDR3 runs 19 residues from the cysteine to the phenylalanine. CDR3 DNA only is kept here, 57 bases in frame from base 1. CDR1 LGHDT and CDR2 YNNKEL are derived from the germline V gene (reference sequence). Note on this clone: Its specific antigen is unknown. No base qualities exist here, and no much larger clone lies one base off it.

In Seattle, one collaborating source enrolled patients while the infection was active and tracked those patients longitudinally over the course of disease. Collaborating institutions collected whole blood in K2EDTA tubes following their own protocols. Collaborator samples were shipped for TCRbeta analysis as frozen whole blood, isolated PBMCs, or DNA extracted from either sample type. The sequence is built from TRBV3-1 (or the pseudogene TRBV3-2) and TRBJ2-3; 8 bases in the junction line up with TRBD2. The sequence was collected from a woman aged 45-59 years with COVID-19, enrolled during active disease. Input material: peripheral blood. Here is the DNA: TGTGCCAGCAGTCAAAGGGCCCGATTTCAAGACCGGGAGGGAGATACGCAGTATTTT. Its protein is CASSQRARFQDREGDTQYF.